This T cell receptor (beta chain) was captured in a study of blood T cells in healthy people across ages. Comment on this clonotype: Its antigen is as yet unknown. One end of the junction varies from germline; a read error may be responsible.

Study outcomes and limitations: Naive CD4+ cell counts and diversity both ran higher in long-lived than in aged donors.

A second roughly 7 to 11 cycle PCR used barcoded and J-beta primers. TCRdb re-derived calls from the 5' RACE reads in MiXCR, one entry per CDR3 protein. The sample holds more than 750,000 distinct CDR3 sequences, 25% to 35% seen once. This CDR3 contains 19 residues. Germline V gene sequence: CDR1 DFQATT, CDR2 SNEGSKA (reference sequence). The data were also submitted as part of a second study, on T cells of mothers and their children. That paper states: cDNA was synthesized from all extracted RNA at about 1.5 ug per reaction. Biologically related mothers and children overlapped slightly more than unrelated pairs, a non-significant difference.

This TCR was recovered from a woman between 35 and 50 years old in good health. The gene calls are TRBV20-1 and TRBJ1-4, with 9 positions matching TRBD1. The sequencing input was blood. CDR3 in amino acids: CSARDLGQGTIATNEKRFF. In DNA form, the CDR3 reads TGCAGTGCTAGGGACCTGGGACAGGGAACAATTGCAACTAATGAAAAACGGTTTTTT.